The present T cell receptor (beta chain) was sequenced within a study of cytomegalovirus exposure and HLA in healthy donors. Concerning this clone itself: As yet, its antigen is unknown.

13 Jbeta primers and 60 Vbeta primers were used for the PCR. Profiling relied on immunoSEQ multiplex PCR, and the TCRdb table lists in-frame clones only, not all of them. The repertoire holds around 120,000 clones, around 70% seen once, with around 4.1% in the top ten. Study findings and constraints: Most observed TCR sequences were rare, whereas some public TCRs were detected in many donors.

Trimming removed 2 bases from V and 3 bases from J; junction bases left unmatched: 1. The CDR3 is made up of 13 amino acids. Germline V CDR1 and CDR2: MNHEY, SMNVEV (reference sequence). The clonotype comes from a woman in her thirties or forties in good health and CMV-seronegative. The specimen was PBMCs. This rearrangement joins TRBV27 to TRBJ2-7; 7 nucleotides line up with TRBD2. The CDR3 sequence: CASSLAGDYEQYF. In nucleotides, the CDR3 is TGTGCCAGCAGTTTAGCGGGAGACTACGAGCAGTACTTC.